The 21 T cell receptor beta chains presented below share a single source sample, sequenced in a study of glioma-infiltrating T cells. Amplification of TCR alpha and beta CDR3 regions from RNA used iRepertoire nested multiplex PCR. TCRdb independently ran MiXCR on the multiplex PCR reads; one entry per CDR3 protein. The sample has about 89,000 distinct CDR3 sequences; roughly 23% are singletons. The specimen was glioma tissue, nonneoplastic brain tissue, or PBMCs (not recorded which). The origin of the receptors is a human donor with low-grade glioma or glioblastoma, undergoing nonglioma brain surgery, or in good health (not recorded which).

On this clonotype: A read error may explain this, as a much larger clone is one base away. J is TRBJ2-1 and V is TRBV7-9, with no clear D. CDR3 length: 15 amino acids. Deletions cut 1 base from V and 2 bases from J, with 9 bases between. Germline V gene lookup returns CDR1 SEHNR and CDR2 FQNEAQ (reference sequence). The chain's CDR3 is CASSLEPGPYNEQFF. CDR3 in DNA: TGTGCCAGCAGCTTAGAGCCTGGGCCCTACAATGAGCAGTTCTTC. Complete variable domain (other parts from reference TRBV7-9 and TRBJ2-1): DTGVSQNPRHKITKRGQNVTFRCDPISEHNRLYWYRQTLGQGPEFLTYFQNEAQLEKSRLLSDRFSAERPKGSFSTLEIQRTEQGDSAMYLCASSLEPGPYNEQFFGPGTRLTVL.

There are a few counts of this clonotype. This may stem from a read error, because a much larger clone lies one nucleotide away. The chain couples TRBV7-8 to TRBJ2-1; TRBD2 agrees at 7 bases. Germline V gives CDR1 SGHVS, CDR2 FQNEAQ. The length of the CDR3 is 16 residues. The CDR3 sequence is CANSSRRSGDYNEQFF. CDR3 DNA: TGTGCCAACAGCTCACGTCGGAGCGGGGACTACAATGAGCAGTTCTTC.

This clonotype was seen repeatedly, ten times or more. This sequence joins TRBV7-2 and TRBJ1-6, with TRBD1 matching over 7 bases. This CDR3 comprises 12 residues. V dropped 5 bases and J dropped 14; count of bases not matched to a gene: 6. Per the germline V gene, CDR1 is SGHTA and CDR2 is FQGNSA. The CDR3 region has the DNA TGTGCCAGCAGCGTCGACAGGGTGGCCCTCCACTTT. It encodes CASSVDRVALHF.

This clonotype has ten or more counts. V gene TRBV6-1 combines with J gene TRBJ2-7; 10 bases are shared with TRBD2. Per the germline V gene, CDR1 is MNHNS and CDR2 is SASEGT. The CDR3 consists of 16 residues. V trimming: 6 bases; J trimming: 3 bases; junction bases outside the gene matches: 11. Here the CDR3 reads CASSQGGGLARYEQYF. CDR3 DNA sequence: TGTGCCAGCAGCCAGGGCGGGGGACTAGCGCGCTACGAGCAGTACTTC.

This clonotype has a count of ten or more. One junction end disagrees with the germline gene, perhaps due to a read error. The V and J genes are TRBV28 and TRBJ1-6; D might be TRBD1 (6 bases). The CDR3 runs 15 residues. The germline CDR1 and CDR2 sequences are MDHEN and SYDVKM. CDR3 sequence reads: CARSFLPGVRSPLHF. The CDR3 DNA sequence: TGTGCCCGCAGTTTTCTCCCAGGGGTTCGATCACCCCTCCACTTT.

Comment on this clonotype: This may be a read error: a much more frequent sequence differs by one nucleotide. The chain has TRBV18 and TRBJ1-1, with D maybe TRBD1 (5 bases). CDR1 and CDR2 (germline): KGHSH, LQKENI. The CDR3 is 13 amino acids. Trimming stripped 1 base from V and 6 bases from J, with 9 bases between. CDR3 in DNA: TGTGCCAGCTCACCACTACGGGACGCTGAAGCTTTCTTT. It is translated as CASSPLRDAEAFF.

This chain joins TRBV5-4 and TRBJ2-5; D gene unclear. This CDR3 contains 14 residues. Trimming removed 4 bases from V and 4 bases from J, with 14 bases in between. CDR1 and CDR2 (germline): SGHNT, YYREEE (reference sequence). This CDR3 is CASSIGRPPETQYF. CDR3 sequence (DNA): TGTGCCAGCAGCATCGGAAGACCCCCAGAGACCCAGTACTTC.

The table lists this clonotype with many counts. J is TRBJ1-1 and V is TRBV12-3 or TRBV12-4; D not resolved. This CDR3 contains 15 residues. The V gene lost 1 base and the J gene lost 0 bases, with 9 bases spanning the gap. CDR3 loop: CASSLGPVMNTEAFF. The CDR3 DNA follows: TGTGCCAGCAGTTTAGGGCCGGTAATGAACACTGAAGCTTTCTTT.

The chain employs TRBV4-1 and TRBJ2-3; 7 bases agree with TRBD2. The V and J ends lost 0 bases and 6 bases, in that order; junction bases with no gene match: 9. Germline V gene lookup returns CDR1 MGHRA and CDR2 YSYEKL. This CDR3 comprises 16 residues. The CDR3 region has the DNA TGCGCCAGCAGCCAAGAGGGGACTACTAATGCTGATACGCAGTATTTT. It yields the protein CASSQEGTTNADTQYF.

This clonotype was counted a few times. The rearrangement uses TRBV5-1 and TRBJ1-1; the D gene is possibly TRBD1 (5 bases). Germline V gene lookup returns CDR1 SGHRS and CDR2 YFSETQ. This CDR3 spans 16 amino acids. Between the trimmed V and J ends, which lost 0 bases and 0 bases, there was a span of 12 bases. CDR3 nucleotides: TGCGCCAGCAGCTTGGAGGCAGGGAATATGAACACTGAAGCTTTCTTT. Amino acid sequence: CASSLEAGNMNTEAFF. Full variable domain (remainder filled in from reference TRBV5-1 and TRBJ1-1): KAGVTQTPRYLIKTRGQQVTLSCSPISGHRSVSWYQQTPGQGLQFLFEYFSETQRNKGNFPGRFSGRQFSNSRSEMNVSTLELGDSALYLCASSLEAGNMNTEAFFGQGTRLTVV.

This rearrangement joins TRBV28 to TRBJ1-6; weak D call: TRBD1 (6 bases). Germline CDR1 and CDR2: MDHEN and SYDVKM. This CDR3 spans 15 amino acids. The CDR3 nucleotides read TGTGTCCGCAGTTTTCTCCCAGGGGTCCGATCACCCCTCCACTTT. This gives the protein CVRSFLPGVRSPLHF.

The V gene is TRBV6-1, the J gene TRBJ1-6; tentative D call: TRBD1 (5 bases). V dropped 5 bases and J dropped 7 bases, with 15 bases sitting between them. Germline V gives CDR1 MNHNS, CDR2 SASEGT. The CDR3 totals 15 residues. The CDR3 region is CASSNGRGYNSPLHF. CDR3 in DNA: TGTGCCAGCAGTAACGGGAGGGGTTACAATTCACCCCTCCACTTT.

This clonotype was observed once. A much larger clone differs by one base, so this may be a read error. This chain links TRBV18 with TRBJ2-7; D call uncertain. V dropped 3 bases and J dropped 2 bases, with 8 bases sitting between them. This CDR3 is built from 13 residues. The germline gives CDR1 KGHSH, CDR2 LQKENI. Here the CDR3 reads CASSPAPPYEQYF. DNA for the CDR3: TGTGCCAGCTCACCGGCTCCCCCCTACGAGCAGTACTTC.

This clonotype was recorded at least ten times. This sequence joins TRBV20-1 and TRBJ2-3; 9 nucleotides line up with TRBD1. The V gene's germline CDR1 is DFQATT and CDR2 SNEGSKA (reference sequence). CDR3 size: 14 residues. V shed 5 bases and J 4 bases; nucleotides not matched to a gene: 7. The CDR3 sequence is CSAGPGQGPDTQYF. The DNA for the CDR3 is TGCAGTGCTGGGCCGGGACAGGGCCCAGATACGCAGTATTTT.

About this clonotype: It is likely a read error, because the conserved phenylalanine at the end of the CDR3 is missing. V and J are TRBV5-6 and TRBJ1-2, with TRBD1 identical over 8 bases. Unmatched junction bases numbered 7, after V lost 3 bases and J lost 6 bases. The CDR3 is 14 residues long. The germline V gene encodes CDR1 SGHDT and CDR2 YYEEEE. In DNA form, the CDR3 reads TGTGCCAGCAGCTCCTGGACAGGGACGGATGGCTACACCTTA. It codes for CASSSWTGTDGYTL.

A word on this clonotype: A junction boundary mismatches the germline segment, possibly from a read error. V is TRBV4-1 and J is TRBJ2-2, with 7 bases that match TRBD2. CDR3 size: 16 residues. Germline V gene lookup returns CDR1 MGHRA and CDR2 YSYEKL. CDR3 sequence (DNA): TGCGCCGGCAGCCCCAAGGGCGGGAGTCGTACCGGGGAGCTGTTTTTT. This sequence encodes CAGSPKGGSRTGELFF.

Worth noting for this clonotype: Possible read error: a much larger clone is one base away. This chain connects TRBV2 to TRBJ2-7; D possibly corresponds to TRBD2 (5 bases). CDR1 and CDR2 (germline): SNHLY, FYNNEI. The length of the CDR3 is 12 residues. The V end was cut by 6 bases, the J end by 4 bases, with 10 bases between. The CDR3 spells CASSSWRYEQYF. In DNA, the CDR3 is TGTGCCAGCAGCTCCTGGAGGTACGAGCAGTACTTC.

This clonotype showed up many times. The V call is TRBV7-2, the J call TRBJ2-1; D call uncertain. Trimming cost V 1 base and J 9 bases, with 7 bases left between them. The CDR3 totals 12 residues. Germline CDR1 is SGHTA and CDR2 is FQGNSA. CDR3 bases: TGTGCCAGCAGCTTAGTGTCGGCTGAGCAGTTCTTC. Amino acid sequence: CASSLVSAEQFF.

This clonotype was counted at least ten times. The chain joins TRBV6-1 to TRBJ2-7; the D gene is possibly TRBD1 (5 bases). Germline CDR1 reads MNHNS; CDR2 reads SASEGT. Trimming removed 5 bases at V and 2 bases at J, with 10 bases between. The CDR3 length is 13 residues. The CDR3: CASSHKGPYEQYF. The CDR3 DNA is TGTGCCAGCAGTCACAAGGGGCCCTACGAGCAGTACTTC.

The CDR3 DNA reads TGTGCCAGCAGTTACTGGGGCAGGAGGAAGTACTTC. It codes for CASSYWGRRKYF. V usage is TRBV6-9 and J usage is TRBJ2-7; perhaps D is TRBD1 or TRBD2 (5 bases each). V gave up 3 bases and J gave up 11 bases, with 14 bases separating them. This CDR3 contains 12 residues. Per germline, CDR1 MNHGY and CDR2 SVAAGI.

V usage is TRBV19 and J usage is TRBJ1-5, with 9 bases fitting TRBD1. V lost 8 bases to trimming and J lost 5 bases; unmatched junction nucleotides: 4. The CDR3 is made up of 13 amino acids. The germline CDR1 and CDR2 sequences are LNHDA and SQIVND (reference sequence). The CDR3 spells CASSGQGHQPQHF. The CDR3 nucleotides are TGTGCCAGTTCGGGACAGGGTCATCAGCCCCAGCATTTT.